The sequence of this T cell receptor (beta chain) was determined in a study of CD8 T cells in ankylosing spondylitis. Whole-study results and caveats: Disease-associated clones were reportedly significantly overrepresented in matched ankylosing spondylitis synovial fluid. A motif of eight or nine highly homologous TCR beta variants was seen as apparently characteristic of ankylosing spondylitis blood.

In TCRdb, the 5' RACE reads were re-called with MiXCR into one record per CDR3 protein. Here the sample spans 350,000 or so distinct CDR3 sequences, roughly 14% being singletons. A remark on this clonotype: Its antigen is unidentified.

The TCR sequence derives from a male donor with ankylosing spondylitis or in good health (not recorded which). The sample taken for sequencing was blood, either unsorted or a sorted T cell fraction (not recorded which).

This CDR3 reads CASSFRGRGLYEQYF. Written as DNA, the CDR3 is TGTGCCAGCAGCTTTAGGGGCAGGGGGCTGTACGAGCAGTACTTC. The J gene is TRBJ2-7, the V gene TRBV7-2; TRBD1 matches at 8 bases. The CDR3 spans 15 residues. CDR1 is SGHTA and CDR2 is FQGNSA in the germline V gene. The ends lost 3 bases at V and 4 bases at J; junction bases unmatched: 8.